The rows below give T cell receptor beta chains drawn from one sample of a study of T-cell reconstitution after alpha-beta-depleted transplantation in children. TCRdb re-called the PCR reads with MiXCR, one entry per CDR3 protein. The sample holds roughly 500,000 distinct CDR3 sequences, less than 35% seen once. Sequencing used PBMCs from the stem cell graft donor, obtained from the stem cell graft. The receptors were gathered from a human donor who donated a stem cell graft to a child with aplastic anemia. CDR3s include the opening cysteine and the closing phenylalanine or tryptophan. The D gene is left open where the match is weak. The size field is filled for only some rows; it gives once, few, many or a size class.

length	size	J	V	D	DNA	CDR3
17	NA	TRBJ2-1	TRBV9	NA	TGTGCCAGCAGCGTAGGCCCCTTCATATATAGCGGCAATGAGCAGTTCTTC	CASSVGPFIYSGNEQFF
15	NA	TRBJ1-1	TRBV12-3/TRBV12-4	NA	TGTGCCAGCAGTCCCTACGTGGGGGTTAGGACTGAAGCTTTCTTT	CASSPYVGVRTEAFF
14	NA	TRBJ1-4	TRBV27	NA	TGTGCCAGCGGGTGGCAGGGGAAGTATGAAAAACTGTTTTTT	CASGWQGKYEKLFF
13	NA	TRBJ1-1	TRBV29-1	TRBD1	TGCAGCCCGACAGGGGACCAGGACACTGAAGCTTTCTTT	CSPTGDQDTEAFF
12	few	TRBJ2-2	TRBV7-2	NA	TGTGCCAGCAGCCCCATGAGCGGGGAGCTGTTTTTT	CASSPMSGELFF
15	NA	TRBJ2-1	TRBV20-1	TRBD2	TGCAGTGCTTTTACCGGGACTAGCGGAAACAATGAGCAGTTCTTC	CSAFTGTSGNNEQFF
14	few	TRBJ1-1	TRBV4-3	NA	TGCGCCAGCAGCCAAGATGGGCGGATCGCTGAAGCTTTCTTT	CASSQDGRIAEAFF
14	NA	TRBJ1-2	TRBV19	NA	TGTGCCAGTAGTCTCGTGGGGGCATGGAATGGCTACACCTTC	CASSLVGAWNGYTF
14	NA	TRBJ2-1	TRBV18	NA	TGTGCCAGCTCACCGGGCGTGGCGGGGACTGAGCAGTTCTTC	CASSPGVAGTEQFF
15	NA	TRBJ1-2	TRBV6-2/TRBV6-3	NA	TGTGCCAGCAGTTACTCCCCCACAGGCCGAGATGGCTACACCTTC	CASSYSPTGRDGYTF
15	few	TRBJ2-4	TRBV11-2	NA	TGTGCCAGCAGCTTAGTGGGTAGGGTCCGAAACATTCAGTACTTC	CASSLVGRVRNIQYF
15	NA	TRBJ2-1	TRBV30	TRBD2	TGTGCCTGGAGACTAGCGGGAGGGCCTTGGAATGAGCAGTTCTTC	CAWRLAGGPWNEQFF
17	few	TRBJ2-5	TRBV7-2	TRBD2	TGTGCCAGCAGCTCCCTCGGAGCTAGCGGGAGAAGGGAGACCCAGTACTTC	CASSSLGASGRRETQYF
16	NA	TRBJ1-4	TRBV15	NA	TGTGCCACCAGGGACACTTACTCTGCAACTAATGAAAAACTGTTTTTT	CATRDTYSATNEKLFF
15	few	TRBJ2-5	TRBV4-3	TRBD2	TGCGCCAGCAGCCAAGAGGTCGGGGGGGGAGAGACCCAGTACTTC	CASSQEVGGGETQYF
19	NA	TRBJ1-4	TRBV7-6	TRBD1	TGTGCCAGCAGCCGACGGCTCGGGACAGGGGGCAGGTCTAATGAAAAACTGTTTTTT	CASSRRLGTGGRSNEKLFF
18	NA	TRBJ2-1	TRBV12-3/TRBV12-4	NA	TGTGCCAGCAGCCCGTCAGGGGGTTCGGCTAGCGGACCCAATGAGCAGTTCTTC	CASSPSGGSASGPNEQFF
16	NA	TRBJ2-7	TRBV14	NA	TGTGCCAGCAGCCAGAATCGAGACAGGACTTTAGCCGAGCAGTACTTC	CASSQNRDRTLAEQYF
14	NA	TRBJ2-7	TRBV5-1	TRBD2	TGCGCCAGCAGTTGGGGACTAGATCTCTACGAGCAGTACTTC	CASSWGLDLYEQYF
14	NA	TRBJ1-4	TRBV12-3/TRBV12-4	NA	TGTGCCAGCAGATCCGGGACGGGGGGAGAAAAACTGTTTTTT	CASRSGTGGEKLFF
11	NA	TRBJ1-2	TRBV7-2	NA	TGTGCCAGCAGCTCCCAGGGGGGCTACACCTTC	CASSSQGGYTF
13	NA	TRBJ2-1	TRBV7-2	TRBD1	TGTGCCAGCAGTCCCCCCGGGACAGACAAGCAGTTCTTC	CASSPPGTDKQFF
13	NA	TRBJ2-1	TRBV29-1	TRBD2	TGCAGCCTGACTAGCGGGAGGTACAATGAGCAGTTCTTC	CSLTSGRYNEQFF
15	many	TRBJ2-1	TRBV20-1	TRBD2	TGCAGTGCTAGAGATCTTACTAGCGGGTACAATGAGCAGTTCTTC	CSARDLTSGYNEQFF
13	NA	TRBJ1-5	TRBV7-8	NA	TGTGCCAGCAGCTGGGATAGCAATCAGCCCCAGCATTTT	CASSWDSNQPQHF